This TCR beta chain was recovered during a study of cytomegalovirus exposure and HLA in healthy donors. PCR was performed using 60 Vbeta and 13 Jbeta primers. The protocol was immunoSEQ multiplex PCR, while the TCRdb copy is restricted to in-frame clones and leaves out a portion. The repertoire holds 150,000 to 200,000 clones, with 77% as singletons. Findings and caveats of the study: Later on, an analysis tied 15,000 to 20,000 TCR beta sequences to HLA alleles at 0.05 false discovery rate.

As for this clone: The antigen is undetermined.

The sequence was obtained from a woman aged 40 to 50 in good health and CMV-seropositive. Sequencing was performed on PBMCs.

The CDR3 sequence is CASSSDRGLDEQYF. CDR3 DNA: TGTGCCAGCAGCTCGGACAGGGGGCTCGACGAGCAGTACTTC. The chain has TRBV7-9 and TRBJ2-7; 11 positions agree with TRBD1. The CDR3 runs to 14 residues. Germline V lookup: CDR1 SEHNR, CDR2 FQNEAQ (reference sequence). Unmatched junction bases numbered 4, after V lost 4 bases and J lost 5 bases. Full variable domain (missing parts from reference TRBV7-9 and TRBJ2-7): DTGVSQNPRHKITKRGQNVTFRCDPISEHNRLYWYRQTLGQGPEFLTYFQNEAQLEKSRLLSDRFSAERPKGSFSTLEIQRTEQGDSAMYLCASSSDRGLDEQYFGPGTRLTVT.